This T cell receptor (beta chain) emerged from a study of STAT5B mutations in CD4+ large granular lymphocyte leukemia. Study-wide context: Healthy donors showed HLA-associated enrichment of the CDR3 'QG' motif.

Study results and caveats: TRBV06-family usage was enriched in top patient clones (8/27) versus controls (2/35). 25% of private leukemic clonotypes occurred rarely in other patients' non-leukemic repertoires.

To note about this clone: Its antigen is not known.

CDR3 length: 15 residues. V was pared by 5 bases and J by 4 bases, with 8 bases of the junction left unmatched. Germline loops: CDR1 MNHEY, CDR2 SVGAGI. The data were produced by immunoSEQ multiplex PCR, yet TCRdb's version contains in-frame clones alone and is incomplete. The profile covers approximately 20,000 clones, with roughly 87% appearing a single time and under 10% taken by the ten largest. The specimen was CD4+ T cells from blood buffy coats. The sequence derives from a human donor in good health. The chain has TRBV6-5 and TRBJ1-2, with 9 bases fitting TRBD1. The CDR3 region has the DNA TGTGCCAGCAGTACGGACAGGGGTCGTGGCTATGGCTACACCTTC. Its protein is CASSTDRGRGYGYTF.